This T cell receptor beta chain is from a study of blood T cell repertoires in COVID-19 (dated by TCRdb to the early 2020s). Describing the broader study: The collaborator samples originated in the United States, Italy and Spain and spanned the acute and convalescent phases of COVID-19. The prospective study material was composed of cDNA or gDNA derived from T cells, B-cell-depleted T cells, or PBMCs. Deeply sampled blood TCRbeta repertoires from subjects exposed to, actively infected with, or recovered from COVID-19 were included in the dataset. The repertoires were released in a freely available public database meant as a resource for research on the immune response to SARS-CoV-2. Samples were obtained from the ongoing ImmuneRACE study (first 160 participants) and from about 1,300 subjects provided by 6 global collaborators. Sample metadata almost always included a de-identified subject ID, COVID-19 status, age in years and sex. Where available, HLA class I and class II types were obtained from metadata supplied by the sample provider rather than from assay-based typing. The investigation overall reported the following: The quantity of clinical and demographic metadata differed by source and by participant and was supplied without curation.

TCRbeta CDR3 regions were amplified from genomic DNA using the immunoSEQ Assay, a bias-controlled multiplex PCR. Concerning the study's data processing: Within the assay, amplification of reference gene primers was used to estimate how many nucleated cells each sample contained. To quantify the absolute abundance of each unique TCRbeta CDR3 rearrangement, sequence reads were collapsed and filtered. For each sample, productive Simpson clonality was calculated as the square root of Simpson's diversity index across productive rearrangements. In its TCRdb copy, this immuneACCESS table keeps in-frame sequences only and misses some clones. Where compared with another copy, unresolved V genes explain less than half of these, and the others have no known cause. V, J and clone size were drawn from that table, and D and trimming were deduced from the DNA. This sample gives 130,000 to 150,000 clones in total; over 85% of them show up just once. The biggest ten clones account for about 1.5% of the sample.

From the cysteine through the phenylalanine, the CDR3 covers 12 amino acids. Of the read, only the CDR3 DNA is kept; its 36 bases are in frame from base 1. A distance of 6 bases separates the germline ends of V and J, which lose 3 bases and 9 bases respectively. The germline V gene encodes CDR1 LNHDA and CDR2 SQIVND (reference sequence). The collaborating institutions used their own protocols to collect whole blood in K2EDTA tubes. Collaborator samples were shipped for TCRbeta analysis as frozen whole blood, isolated PBMCs, or DNA extracted from either sample type. About this clone: Its antigen is unknown. No base quality values were provided; no much bigger clone lies one nucleotide off. The same CDR3 can be traced to other DNA sequences in this sample.

The origin of this receptor is a human donor in a cohort sampled during active COVID-19. Input material: peripheral blood. The chain employs TRBV19 and TRBJ1-6; the D segment cannot be called with confidence. DNA sequence: TGTGCCAGTAGTATCCGGGGTTCACCCCTCCACTTT. This codes for CASSIRGSPLHF.